The 21 T cell receptor beta chains listed next were all sequenced from one sample in a study of T-cell memory formation after mild COVID-19. TCRdb ran MiXCR on the 5' RACE reads and lists one entry per CDR3 protein. The data show 250,000 to 300,000 distinct CDR3 sequences, under 20% seen once. The sample was PBMCs or a T cell subset sorted from them (not recorded which). All receptors come from a man between 18 and 35 years old who had mild COVID-19 (a few samples of this study predate the infection). Cell type and time point are not known.

J is TRBJ1-3 and V is TRBV28, with a possible D match to TRBD1 (6 bases). This CDR3 has 15 residues. Trimming left V 6 bases short and J 0 bases short, with 12 bases between. Germline CDR1 reads MDHEN; CDR2 reads SYDVKM. In DNA, the CDR3 is TGTGCCAGCAGCTCTGGGGGGGCCTCTGGAAACACCATATATTTT. Translating gives CASSSGGASGNTIYF.

There are a few counts of this clonotype. The chain employs TRBV29-1 and TRBJ2-7; 7 bases fit TRBD1. Germline V gene lookup returns CDR1 SQVTM and CDR2 ANQGSEA. CDR3 length: 12 residues. V lost 8 bases, J lost 2 bases, and 6 bases stayed unmatched. CDR3 sequence: CSIRDSAYEQYF. The CDR3 coding sequence is TGCAGCATCCGGGACAGTGCCTACGAGCAGTACTTC.

The table lists this clonotype with many counts. The CDR3 region has the DNA TGTGCCAGCAGCCGCGGGGAGACCCAGTACTTC. Residues: CASSRGETQYF. The chain is built from TRBV12-3 or TRBV12-4 and TRBJ2-5; tentatively, D is TRBD2 (5 bases). The CDR3 spans 11 residues. V shed 6 bases and J shed 5 bases, with 7 bases lying between them.

This clonotype occurred a few times. Sequence at one end of the junction differs from germline and may be a read error. J is TRBJ2-2 and V is TRBV7-7; D could derive from TRBD1 or TRBD2 (5 bases each). This CDR3 spans 14 amino acids. Per germline, CDR1 SSHAT and CDR2 FNYEAQ (reference sequence). The CDR3 nucleotides are TGTGCTAGCAGCTTAGTGGGACACACCGGGGAGCTGTTTTTT. Translation gives CASSLVGHTGELFF.

The chain uses TRBV5-1 and TRBJ1-5, with D unclear. The ends were cut back, 0 bases at V and 6 bases at J, with 10 bases in the middle. Per germline, CDR1 SGHRS and CDR2 YFSETQ. The CDR3 is 14 amino acids. The CDR3 coding sequence is TGCGCCAGCAGCTTGGACGGAGGCGGTCAGCCCCAGCATTTT. This codes for CASSLDGGGQPQHF.

This clonotype has just a few counts. This chain uses TRBV11-2 with TRBJ2-3; D is ambiguous. Germline CDR1 SGHAT, CDR2 FQNNGV. The CDR3 runs 10 residues. With 6 bases removed from V and 11 bases from J, the gap between germline ends came to 9 bases. This chain's CDR3 is CASRQVGQYF. The DNA of the CDR3 is TGTGCCAGCAGGCAGGTTGGGCAGTATTTT.

The sample holds a few counts of this clonotype. The V and J genes are TRBV5-1 and TRBJ1-5; D may be TRBD1 (6 bases). V lost 4 bases, J lost 0 bases, and 14 bases lay in between. Germline V gene lookup returns CDR1 SGHRS and CDR2 YFSETQ. This CDR3 is built from 16 residues. DNA for the CDR3: TGCGCCAGCAGCCCCCGAGGGGGGGATAGCAATCAGCCCCAGCATTTT. Its protein is CASSPRGGDSNQPQHF. Full variable domain (outside the CDR3, taken from reference TRBV5-1 and TRBJ1-5): KAGVTQTPRYLIKTRGQQVTLSCSPISGHRSVSWYQQTPGQGLQFLFEYFSETQRNKGNFPGRFSGRQFSNSRSEMNVSTLELGDSALYLCASSPRGGDSNQPQHFGDGTRLSIL.

This clonotype has just a few counts. This sequence joins TRBV5-1 and TRBJ2-1, with a tentative D call TRBD2 (6 bases). The germline gives CDR1 SGHRS, CDR2 YFSETQ. This CDR3 region has 11 residues. V lost 9 bases to trimming and J lost 15 bases, with 19 bases between them. The CDR3 nucleotides are TGCGCCAAAGGTGGCGGAGGGGCGCCGTTCTTC. Residues: CAKGGGGAPFF.

This rearrangement joins TRBV12-3 or TRBV12-4 to TRBJ1-5; 7 bases match TRBD1. V gave up 6 bases and J gave up 1 base; unmatched junction bases: 3. The length of the CDR3 is 14 residues. As DNA, the CDR3 is TGTGCCAGCAGGGAGGGGGCAAGCAATCAGCCCCAGCATTTT. Translating it yields CASREGASNQPQHF.

The genes are TRBV4-1 and TRBJ1-2; D gene unclear. Between the trimmed V and J ends, which lost 5 bases and 7 bases, there was a span of 8 bases. CDR1 MGHRA and CDR2 YSYEKL come from the germline V gene. The CDR3 extends over 11 amino acids. CDR3 sequence: CASSKGAGYTF. The CDR3 DNA sequence: TGCGCCAGCAGCAAGGGTGCTGGCTACACCTTC.

The chain couples TRBV3-1 to TRBJ1-1; TRBD1 aligns across 7 bases. With V trimmed by 0 bases and J by 3 bases, 1 base remained unmatched. Germline CDR1 is LGHDT and CDR2 is YNNKEL (reference sequence). The CDR3 has 14 amino acids. The CDR3 region has the DNA TGTGCCAGCAGCCAAGAGGGACAGTACACTGAAGCTTTCTTT. Translating gives CASSQEGQYTEAFF.

The gene calls are TRBV7-8 and TRBJ1-1; no reliable D call. Looked up from germline, CDR1 is SGHVS and CDR2 is FQNEAQ. V lost 4 bases and J lost 5, with 17 bases in between. CDR3 length: 15 residues. The CDR3 DNA reads as TGTGCCAGCAGCTCCCCTCGGCTCATCGGGACTGAAGCTTTCTTT. Encoded protein: CASSSPRLIGTEAFF.

The chain is built from TRBV7-2 and TRBJ1-2; D is uncertain. V was clipped by 4 bases and J by 8 bases, with 11 bases between them. Germline CDR1 and CDR2: SGHTA and FQGNSA. There are 12 residues in the CDR3. The CDR3 region has the DNA TGTGCCAGCAGCTACAACGATAGGGGCTACACCTTC. This sequence encodes CASSYNDRGYTF.

Only a few counts were recorded for this clonotype. The rearrangement links TRBV28 to TRBJ2-7, with TRBD1 identical over 7 bases. CDR3 length equals 12 residues. Germline CDR1 reads MDHEN; CDR2 reads SYDVKM. J lost 4 bases, V lost 6 bases, and 3 bases had no gene match. The CDR3 nucleotides read TGTGCCAGCAGCCGGGGACAGTACGAGCAGTACGTC. Translated, it gives CASSRGQYEQYV.

This chain connects TRBV20-1 to TRBJ2-7, with D perhaps assigned TRBD1 or TRBD2 (5 bases each). This CDR3 is built from 10 residues. From germline, CDR1 is DFQATT and CDR2 SNEGSKA (reference sequence). V was shortened by 6 bases and J by 6 bases, with 9 bases between the two germline ends. Here the CDR3 DNA reads TGCAGTGCCACGGGGCTCGAGCAGTACGTC. Translating gives CSATGLEQYV.

V is TRBV11-2 and J is TRBJ2-1; tentative D call: TRBD1 (5 bases). Per the germline V gene, CDR1 is SGHAT and CDR2 is FQNNGV. This CDR3 is 15 amino acids long. V was shortened by 5 bases and J by 10 bases, with 21 bases between the two germline ends. CDR3 DNA: TGTGCCAGCAGCCCACGGGTCCCCAGGGTGGAGGAGCAGTTCTTC. It yields the protein CASSPRVPRVEEQFF. Drawing the rest from reference TRBV11-2 and TRBJ2-1, the complete variable domain is EAGVAQSPRYKIIEKRQSVAFWCNPISGHATLYWYQQILGQGPKLLIQFQNNGVVDDSQLPKDRFSAERLKGVDSTLKIQPAKLEDSAVYLCASSPRVPRVEEQFFGPGTRLTVL.

The rearrangement joins TRBV6-5 to TRBJ2-2, with D possibly being TRBD2 (6 bases). Germline CDR1 MNHEY, CDR2 SVGAGI. The CDR3 loop spans 14 amino acids. V lost 2 bases, J lost 2 bases, and 6 bases lay in between. This chain's CDR3 is CASSYGLNTGELFF. CDR3 nucleotides: TGTGCCAGCAGTTACGGACTAAACACCGGGGAGCTGTTTTTT.

This chain joins TRBV6-2 or TRBV6-3 and TRBJ2-5; 8 bases agree with TRBD2. The CDR3 runs 14 residues. Trimming at V came to 5 bases and at J to 1 base, leaving 3 bases not matched to a gene. Germline V gene data show CDR1 as MNHEY and CDR2 as SVGEGT. The CDR3 region has the DNA TGTGCCAGCAGTCGCGGGGGGACCCAAGAGACCCAGTACTTC. It yields the protein CASSRGGTQETQYF.

The chain is built from TRBV20-1 and TRBJ2-3; TRBD2 matches at 11 bases. Unmatched junction bases numbered 5, after V lost 0 bases and J lost 0 bases. This CDR3 has 17 amino acids. Looked up from germline, CDR1 is DFQATT and CDR2 is SNEGSKA (reference sequence). The CDR3 DNA sequence: TGCAGTGCTAGAGATCCCCTAGCGGGGGGAAGCACAGATACGCAGTATTTT. Residues: CSARDPLAGGSTDTQYF.

The genes are TRBV9 and TRBJ1-5; TRBD1 is a possible D gene (5 bases). CDR1 is SGDLS and CDR2 is YYNGEE in the germline V gene. Trimming took 0 bases from V and 2 from J, leaving 9 bases between them. The CDR3 extends over 15 amino acids. This CDR3 is CASSVGGDGNQPQHF. The DNA of the CDR3 is TGTGCCAGCAGCGTAGGAGGGGACGGCAATCAGCCCCAGCATTTT.

This clonotype was seen only a few times. The chain employs TRBV12-3 or TRBV12-4 and TRBJ2-2; TRBD2 is a possible D gene (5 bases). Trimming removed 8 bases from V and 7 bases from J, with 8 bases in between. This CDR3 spans 11 amino acids. CDR3 bases: TGTGCCAGCCGGGGTCTCGGGGAGCTGTTTTTT. Translated, it gives CASRGLGELFF.